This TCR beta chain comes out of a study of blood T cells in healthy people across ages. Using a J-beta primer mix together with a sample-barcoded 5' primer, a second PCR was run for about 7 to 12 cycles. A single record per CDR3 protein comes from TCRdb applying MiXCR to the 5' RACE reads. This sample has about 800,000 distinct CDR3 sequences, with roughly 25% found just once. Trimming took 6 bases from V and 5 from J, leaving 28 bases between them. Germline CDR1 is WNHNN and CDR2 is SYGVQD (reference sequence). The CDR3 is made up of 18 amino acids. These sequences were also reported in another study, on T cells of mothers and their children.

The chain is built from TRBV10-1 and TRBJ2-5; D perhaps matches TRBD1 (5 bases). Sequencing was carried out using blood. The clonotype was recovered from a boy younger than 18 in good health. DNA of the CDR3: TGCGCCAGCAGGCTGCAGGACGCCAGCAGGGTGGGTGATGAGACCCAGTACTTC. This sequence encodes CASRLQDASRVGDETQYF.